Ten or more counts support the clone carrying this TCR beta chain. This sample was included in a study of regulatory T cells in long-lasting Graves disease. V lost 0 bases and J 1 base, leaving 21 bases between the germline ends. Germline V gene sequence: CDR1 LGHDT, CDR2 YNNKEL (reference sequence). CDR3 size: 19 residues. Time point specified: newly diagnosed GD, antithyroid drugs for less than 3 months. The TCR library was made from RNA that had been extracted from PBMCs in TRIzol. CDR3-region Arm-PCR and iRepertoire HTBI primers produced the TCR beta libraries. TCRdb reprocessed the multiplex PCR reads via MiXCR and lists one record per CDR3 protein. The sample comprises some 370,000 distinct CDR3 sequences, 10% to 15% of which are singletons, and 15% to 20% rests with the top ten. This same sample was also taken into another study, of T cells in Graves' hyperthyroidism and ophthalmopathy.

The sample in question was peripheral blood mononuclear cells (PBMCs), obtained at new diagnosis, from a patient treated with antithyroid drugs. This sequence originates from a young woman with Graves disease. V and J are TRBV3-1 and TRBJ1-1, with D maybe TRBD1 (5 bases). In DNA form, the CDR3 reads TGTGCCAGCAGCCAAGATTCCTTGACAGAGGTCGACAAGAACACTGAAGCTTTCTTT. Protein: CASSQDSLTEVDKNTEAFF.